This TCR beta chain appears in the sequencing data of a study of T cells expressing NK-cell markers. At the level of the study: Researchers got TCR beta repertoires out of sorted CD3+CD56+NKG2C+, CD3+CD56+NKG2C- and CD3+CD56-NKG2C+ T cells. One of eight sequenced donors was HCMV-seronegative; the other seven were seropositive.

UMIs accompanied the 5'RACE template switching by which TCR beta cDNA was made. TCRdb re-called the 5' RACE reads; one entry per CDR3 protein, DNA not given. The sample data list about 460,000 distinct CDR3 sequences. This CDR3 is 12 amino acids long. CDR1 SQVTM and CDR2 ANQGSEA come from the germline V gene. The rearrangement uses TRBV29-1 and TRBJ2-7; TCRdb calls TRBD2, which cannot be checked without DNA. Sequencing input: blood T cells: a sorted CD56 or NKG2C T cell subset, CD4+ or CD8+ T cells, or bulk PBMC T cells (not recorded which). The receptor's source is a woman between 50 and 59 years old in good health. CDR3 region: CSAGLASYEQYF.